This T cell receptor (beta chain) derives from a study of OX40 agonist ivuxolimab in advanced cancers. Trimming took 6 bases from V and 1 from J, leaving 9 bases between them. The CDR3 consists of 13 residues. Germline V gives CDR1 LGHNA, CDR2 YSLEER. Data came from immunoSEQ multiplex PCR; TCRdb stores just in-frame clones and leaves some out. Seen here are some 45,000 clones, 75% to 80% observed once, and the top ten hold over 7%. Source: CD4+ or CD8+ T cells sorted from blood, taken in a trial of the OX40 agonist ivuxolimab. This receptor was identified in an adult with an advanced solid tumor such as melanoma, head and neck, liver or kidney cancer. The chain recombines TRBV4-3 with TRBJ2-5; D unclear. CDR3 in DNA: TGCGCCAGCAGTAGGACGTTCCAAGAGACCCAGTACTTC. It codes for CASSRTFQETQYF.